This T cell receptor (beta chain) was retrieved from a study of radiotherapy plus CTLA-4 blockade in lung cancer (dated by TCRdb to between 2017 and 2018). Regarding the complete study: Among the enrolled patients, approximately 17% had an objective response, and around 31% reached disease control.

The library was made by the immunoSEQ multiplex PCR assay. As stored in TCRdb, this immuneACCESS dataset retains in-frame rearrangements with V and J assigned. A fraction of the clones does not appear; measured against another copy, unresolved V genes explain less than half of the discrepancy, and the remainder lacks a known reason. In all, the sample holds 35,000 to 45,000 clones, and around 77% of those were seen once. The top ten hold approximately 10% of the sample. Here is what the overall study found, with its caveats: After treatment with radiotherapy and ipilimumab, TCR clones that originated in tumors expanded in peripheral blood. The strongest predictors of response, as reported, were early dynamic changes in blood T cell clones along with a rise in serum interferon-beta after radiation.

To note about this clone: It lacks a known antigen. No base-level quality is on record; no much larger clone is a single base apart.

The study tested focal radiation therapy combined with CTLA-4 blockade (ipilimumab) in patients with chemo-refractory metastatic non-small-cell lung cancer. Unmatched junction bases come to 5, with V trimmed by 6 bases and J by 8 bases. For CDR1 and CDR2, the germline V gene (reference sequence) lists DFQATT and SNEGSKA. The CDR3 goes from the cysteine to the phenylalanine over 11 residues. Of all the DNA, just the CDR3 is kept, 33 bases in frame from base 1. The source of this sequence is a human donor with non-small cell lung cancer who had stable disease on radiotherapy plus ipilimumab. The rearrangement combines TRBV20-1 with TRBJ1-1; TRBD1 fits 8 bases in the junction. The specimen comprised peripheral blood, sampled from a patient treated with radiotherapy plus ipilimumab. CDR3 reads: CSATRTGEAFF. The DNA is as follows: TGCAGTGCGACTCGGACAGGGGAAGCTTTCTTT.